This TCR beta chain was sequenced during a study of glioma-infiltrating T cells. The iRepertoire nested amplicon-rescue multiplex PCR amplified TCR alpha and beta CDR3s from RNA. Input was roughly 100-450 ng of tissue mRNA or PBMC total RNA. MiXCR, run by TCRdb on the multiplex PCR reads, gives a single entry per CDR3 protein. The data hold roughly 200,000 distinct CDR3 sequences, with roughly 32% observed a single time. This clonotype was observed many times. What it binds is not known. Broader study findings: Tissue and blood shared very few CDR3 sequences. Gliomas, especially low-grade, showed above-expected tissue-blood divergence; non-neoplastic patients showed below.

CDR3 length: 14 amino acids. V was shortened by 5 bases and J by 11 bases, with 20 bases between the two germline ends. Per germline, CDR1 SNHLY and CDR2 FYNNEI. The sequenced material came from glioma tissue, nonneoplastic brain tissue, or PBMCs (not recorded which). The J gene is TRBJ2-3, the V gene TRBV2; the D gene is possibly TRBD1 (6 bases). The TCR sequence derives from a human donor with low-grade glioma or glioblastoma, undergoing nonglioma brain surgery, or in good health (not recorded which). In nucleotides, the CDR3 is TGTGCCAGCAGTTACCAGGGGCCCGGGATTAAGCAGTATTTT. This sequence encodes CASSYQGPGIKQYF.